There are many counts of the clone carrying this T cell receptor (beta chain). Its antigen is not identified. These data come from a study of T cells in Graves' hyperthyroidism and ophthalmopathy. General study findings and limits: Most thyroid-expanded clonotypes above 0.001 were also found in blood.

There were TCR beta CDR3 regions amplified from RNA transcripts. HTBI primers were the set used in a first-round RT-PCR of the TCR CDR3. TCRdb passed the multiplex PCR reads through MiXCR, listing each CDR3 protein once. The profile shows around 360,000 distinct CDR3 sequences, roughly 15% of them singletons. CDR1 and CDR2 (germline): LGHDT, YNNKEL (reference sequence). The CDR3 has 16 amino acids. V lost 0 bases and J lost 4, with 15 bases in between. A patient was excluded if there was uncontrolled infection, other autoimmune disease, pregnancy or lactation. The study based diagnoses on clinical symptoms, serum thyroxine and TRAb, thyroid ultrasound and orbital computed tomography.

This receptor was obtained from a woman in her fifties or sixties with Graves' ophthalmopathy. The chain joins TRBV3-1 to TRBJ1-2, with D possibly matching TRBD1 (6 bases). Sequenced material: blood. The CDR3 protein is CASSQEGSDRPYGYTF. CDR3 in DNA: TGTGCCAGCAGCCAAGAAGGATCTGACAGGCCCTATGGCTACACCTTC.